The rows below give T cell receptor beta chains drawn from one sample of a study of blood T cell repertoires in COVID-19. Generated by immunoSEQ multiplex PCR, the TCRdb table keeps only in-frame clones and is missing some. The sample lists roughly 55,000 clones, roughly 86% occurring once. The sequenced sample consisted of peripheral blood. The source is a man aged 65 to 79 with active COVID-19. The CDR3 runs from the conserved cysteine through the conserved F or W. D genes are given only for firm matches. A clone size is listed for some rows: how often the clone was seen (once, few, many), or a class if it is expanded.

>-|TRBJ1-1|-|TRBV19
TGTGCCAGTAGTCCAAGGAGCACTGAAGCTTTCTTT
CASSPRSTEAFF
>-|TRBJ2-7|-|TRBV6-2/TRBV6-3
TGTGCCAGCAGCTTTGGACCGGGGGAGCAGTACTTC
CASSFGPGEQYF
>-|TRBJ1-5|-|TRBV5-1
TGCGCCAGCAGGCCCGGGGAATCAGGACAGCCCCAGCATTTT
CASRPGESGQPQHF
>-|TRBJ2-3|TRBD2|TRBV5-4
TGTGCCAGCAGCTCGGGACTAGCGGGGGCGTATTTT
CASSSGLAGAYF
>-|TRBJ1-1|-|TRBV4-1
TGCGCCAGCAGCTTACAGGAGAACACTGAAGCTTTCTTT
CASSLQENTEAFF
>-|TRBJ2-6|TRBD1|TRBV9
TGTGCCAGCAGCGTGGGGACAGGGCGATTGGGTGGGGCCAACGTCCTGACTTTC
CASSVGTGRLGGANVLTF
>-|TRBJ2-1|TRBD2|TRBV6-2/TRBV6-3
TGTGCCAGCAGTGCACGGACTAGCGGGGGACTTTACAATGAGCAGTTCTTC
CASSARTSGGLYNEQFF
>-|TRBJ2-3|TRBD2|TRBV15
TGTGCCACCAGCAGAGGACTAGCGGGGGGCACAGATACGCAGTATTTT
CATSRGLAGGTDTQYF
>-|TRBJ2-3|TRBD2|TRBV29-1
TGCAGCGTGTATAGCGGGGGGGCAGGGGATACGCAGTATTTT
CSVYSGGAGDTQYF
>-|TRBJ2-2|-|TRBV4-3
TGCGCCAGCAGCCAAGGAGGTCTCGGGTACACCGGGGAGCTGTTTTTT
CASSQGGLGYTGELFF
>-|TRBJ2-7|TRBD2|TRBV4-1
TGCGCCAGCAGCCCAGGGGCGGGGGGCGGATACGAGCAGTACTTC
CASSPGAGGGYEQYF
>-|TRBJ2-5|-|TRBV3-1/TRBV3-2
TGTGCCAGCGGATCGGGGACCCAGTACTTC
CASGSGTQYF
>-|TRBJ1-3|TRBD1|TRBV5-1
TGCGCCAGCAGCCGGGACAGTGGAAACACCATATATTTT
CASSRDSGNTIYF
>-|TRBJ2-5|-|TRBV3-1/TRBV3-2
TGTGCCAGCAGCCCCCTTCGGACTACCCCGAACCAAGAGACCCAGTACTTC
CASSPLRTTPNQETQYF
>-|TRBJ2-7|-|TRBV7-7
TGTGCTAGCAGCCCGACCCCAGGGCCCGAGCAGTACTTC
CASSPTPGPEQYF
>once|TRBJ1-2|-|TRBV19
TGTGCCAGCAGTAGGGCCGGGGGGAGCTATGGCTACACCTTC
CASSRAGGSYGYTF
>few|TRBJ2-2|TRBD2|TRBV7-3
TGTGCCAGCAGCCCCAACGGACTAGCCGGGACCGGGGAGCTGTTTTTT
CASSPNGLAGTGELFF
>-|TRBJ1-2|-|TRBV11-1
TGTGCCAGCAGCTGGAGAGGGGGCTACACCTTC
CASSWRGGYTF
>-|TRBJ1-1|-|TRBV11-3
TGTGCCAGCAGTAGGGGGACCACTGAAGCTTTCTTT
CASSRGTTEAFF
>-|TRBJ1-5|TRBD1|TRBV10-2
TGCGCCAGCAGTCAGGGGGTTGGTCAGCCCCAGCATTTT
CASSQGVGQPQHF
>-|TRBJ2-3|TRBD2|TRBV7-9
TGTGCCAGCAGCTTTAGCGGGAGGGGCACAGATACGCAGTATTTT
CASSFSGRGTDTQYF
>few|TRBJ2-2|TRBD2|TRBV4-3
TGCGCCAGCAGCCAGCTGATACTAGCGGGGGGGGAGCTGTTTTTT
CASSQLILAGGELFF
>-|TRBJ1-2|-|TRBV6-2/TRBV6-3
TGTGCCAGCAGCCCAACAGGTGGGATAGGAGGCTACACCTTC
CASSPTGGIGGYTF
>-|TRBJ2-7|-|TRBV7-6
TGTGCCAGCAGCCCACAGGGTAGTTGGCCCTACGAGCAGTACTTC
CASSPQGSWPYEQYF
>-|TRBJ1-2|-|TRBV6-1
TGTGCCAGCAGTGATGGGGAGAACTATGGCTACACCTTC
CASSDGENYGYTF
>-|TRBJ2-7|TRBD2|TRBV4-2
TGTGCCAGCAGCCAAACAACTAGCGGGGGGGCCCTCTTCTACGAGCAGTACTTC
CASSQTTSGGALFYEQYF
>-|TRBJ2-2|TRBD1|TRBV7-3
TGTGCCAGCGCACTAACCGGGACAGGGGTCTTAAGCGGGGAGCTGTTTTTT
CASALTGTGVLSGELFF
>few|TRBJ1-6|-|TRBV3-1/TRBV3-2
TGTGCCAGCAGCTCTCCCCTTTCACCCCTCCACTTT
CASSSPLSPLHF
>-|TRBJ2-3|TRBD1|TRBV30
TGTGCCTCCTATTGGGGGACAGGGATTGTCCCAGATACGCAGTATTTT
CASYWGTGIVPDTQYF
>-|TRBJ1-2|TRBD1|TRBV4-1
TGCGCCAGCAGCCAAGTCGATGGACAGGTCTATGGCTACACCTTC
CASSQVDGQVYGYTF
>-|TRBJ2-1|-|TRBV7-2
TGTGCCAGCAGCGTACAGGGTCAGGGTGAGCAGTTCTTC
CASSVQGQGEQFF
>-|TRBJ2-5|-|TRBV18
TGTGCCAGCTCACCAAAAGTGACACCTCAGTACTTC
CASSPKVTPQYF
>-|TRBJ1-2|-|TRBV15
TGTGCCACCAGCAGAGAGCCTAGGGGACACTTAGGAGACTATGGCTACACCTTC
CATSREPRGHLGDYGYTF
>-|TRBJ1-1|-|TRBV4-3
TGCGCCAGCAGCCAGATAGGGGGGAACACTGAAGCTTTCTTT
CASSQIGGNTEAFF
>-|TRBJ1-3|-|TRBV11-2
TGTGCCAGCAGCTTAGAAGGCAGGTTCTCTGGAAACACCATATATTTT
CASSLEGRFSGNTIYF
>-|TRBJ1-5|TRBD1|TRBV5-1
TGCGCCAGCAGCATGACAGGGGGGAATCAGCCCCAGCATTTT
CASSMTGGNQPQHF
>once|TRBJ1-2|-|TRBV6-2/TRBV6-3
TGTGCCAGCAGCCCCCAGTCCTGGGGGCCAGACGGGTATGGCTACACCTTC
CASSPQSWGPDGYGYTF
>-|TRBJ2-3|TRBD1|TRBV7-3
TGTGCCAGCAGCTTAGAACAGGGGGAAGATACGCAGTATTTT
CASSLEQGEDTQYF
>once|TRBJ1-1|-|TRBV3-1/TRBV3-2
TGTGCCAGCAGCCAAGCCGGGCCAGGGACTGAAGCTTTCTTT
CASSQAGPGTEAFF
>-|TRBJ2-3|TRBD2|TRBV11-1
TGTGCCAGCAGCTCTCGACTAGCCCTAGGGGCAGATACGCAGTATTTT
CASSSRLALGADTQYF
>-|TRBJ2-3|TRBD1|TRBV5-5
TGTGCCAGCAGCCATCAGGGGGTCAGGACAGATACGCAGTATTTT
CASSHQGVRTDTQYF
>-|TRBJ1-1|-|TRBV5-4
TGTGCCAGCAGCTTGGCCAAATCCGTCGGAGCTTTCTTT
CASSLAKSVGAFF
>-|TRBJ1-4|TRBD1|TRBV6-5
TGTGCCAGCAGCCCGGACAGGGAAGGAAAACTGTTTTTT
CASSPDREGKLFF
>-|TRBJ1-5|TRBD1|TRBV24-1
TGTGCCACCAGTGATCCCGGGACAGGGGATCAGCCCCAGCATTTT
CATSDPGTGDQPQHF
>-|TRBJ1-2|-|TRBV15
TGTGCCACCAGCAGGCCCTCAGGGAAAAGGGATGGCTACACCTTC
CATSRPSGKRDGYTF
>-|TRBJ1-6|-|TRBV10-3
TGTGCCATCAGTGAGCTGGGGGCAAGTTCACCCCTCCACTTT
CAISELGASSPLHF
>-|TRBJ2-1|-|TRBV9
TGTGCCAGCAGCGTGTCGGGGGATCTCTACAATGAGCAGTTCTTC
CASSVSGDLYNEQFF
>-|TRBJ2-3|TRBD2|TRBV7-2
TGTGCCAGCAGCTTACTAGCGGGGGGGCCAGATACGCAGTATTTT
CASSLLAGGPDTQYF
>-|TRBJ2-3|TRBD2|TRBV19
TGTGCCAGTAGTTTAAGACTAGCGGGAACAGATACGCAGTATTTT
CASSLRLAGTDTQYF
>-|TRBJ2-5|-|TRBV5-5
TGTGCCAGCAGCTTGGGTTCACAGGGTGGGGAGACCCAGTACTTC
CASSLGSQGGETQYF
>-|TRBJ1-1|-|TRBV18
TGTGCCAGCTCTCCTTCGAGGGATAGCACTGAAGCTTTCTTT
CASSPSRDSTEAFF
>once|TRBJ2-3|TRBD2|TRBV7-8
TGTGCCAGCAGCCCCCCTGGACTAGCGGGAGGCACAGATACGCAGTATTTT
CASSPPGLAGGTDTQYF